The 5 T cell receptor beta chains below all came from one sample that was sequenced in a study of OX40 agonist ivuxolimab in advanced cancers. Using immunoSEQ multiplex PCR, the repertoire was profiled, and TCRdb retains in-frame clones only, with some absent. This table holds 80,000 to 100,000 clones, approximately 86% found once. This material consisted of CD4+ or CD8+ T cells sorted from blood, taken in a trial of the OX40 agonist ivuxolimab. The receptors shown here come from an adult with an advanced solid tumor such as melanoma, head and neck, liver or kidney cancer.

The chain has TRBV5-1 and TRBJ1-2, with 12 bases fitting TRBD1. V lost 3 bases and J lost 9; bases outside the gene matches: 9. Germline CDR1 is SGHRS and CDR2 is YFSETQ. The length of the CDR3 is 15 residues. The CDR3 protein is CASSSTGQGAFSYTF. CDR3 nucleotides: TGCGCCAGCAGCTCGACGGGACAGGGGGCCTTTAGCTACACCTTC.

The CDR3 protein is CASSFGTGGEQYV. CDR3 in DNA: TGTGCCAGCAGTTTTGGGACAGGGGGCGAGCAGTACGTC. The rearrangement joins TRBV6-6 to TRBJ2-7; the match to TRBD1 covers 11 bases. CDR1 is MNHNY, CDR2 SVGAGI, per germline (reference sequence). The CDR3 extends over 13 amino acids. V lost 4 bases to trimming and J lost 6 bases; unmatched junction nucleotides: 2.

This sequence joins TRBV28 and TRBJ1-1; tentative D call: TRBD1 (6 bases). The CDR3 sequence is 13 residues long. The V gene's germline CDR1 is MDHEN and CDR2 SYDVKM. With 6 bases removed from V and 6 bases from J, the gap between germline ends came to 14 bases. For the CDR3, the DNA is TGTGCCAGCAGCCTAGGACAGCTCCCTGAAGCTTTCTTT. As protein: CASSLGQLPEAFF.

The chain combines TRBV7-9 with TRBJ1-1, with D perhaps TRBD1 (5 bases). Germline CDR1 SEHNR, CDR2 FQNEAQ (reference sequence). With 5 bases removed from V and 4 bases from J, the gap between germline ends came to 17 bases. This CDR3 spans 15 amino acids. This chain's CDR3 is CASSQNPRTLTEAFF. In DNA form, the CDR3 reads TGTGCCAGCAGCCAGAATCCAAGGACACTCACTGAAGCTTTCTTT. Full variable domain (rest looked up from reference TRBV7-9 and TRBJ1-1): DTGVSQNPRHKITKRGQNVTFRCDPISEHNRLYWYRQTLGQGPEFLTYFQNEAQLEKSRLLSDRFSAERPKGSFSTLEIQRTEQGDSAMYLCASSQNPRTLTEAFFGQGTRLTVV.

The genes are TRBV5-1 and TRBJ2-1; 7 positions match TRBD2. The trim removed 4 bases at V and 5 bases at J, leaving 6 bases unmatched. CDR3 size: 14 residues. Germline CDR1 reads SGHRS; CDR2 reads YFSETQ. CDR3: CASSRGTTNNEQFF. The CDR3 DNA reads as TGCGCCAGCAGCCGCGGGACTACCAACAATGAGCAGTTCTTC.